These T cell receptor beta chains were read from a single sample in a study of shared clonotypes between healthy human individuals. The method was immunoSEQ multiplex PCR; TCRdb's version includes in-frame clones alone and lacks a portion of them. Of around 2,000,000 clones in the sample, about 92% are singletons; the top ten hold 1.5% to 2%. The sequenced sample was naive CD8+ T cells from PBMCs. The receptors come from a man in his late teens or twenties in good health. Some clones in this sample may be carry-over from other donors' samples. CDR3s include the opening cysteine and the closing phenylalanine or tryptophan. Fields, in order: V gene, D gene, J gene, clone size, CDR3 DNA, CDR3 protein. D genes are given only for firm matches. Size values are once, few and many counts, or a class for expanded clones, and some rows have none.

TRBV2	.	TRBJ2-7	.	TGTGCCAGCAGTGAACAGGTAGACGAGCAGTACTTC	CASSEQVDEQYF
TRBV7-9	.	TRBJ2-6	.	TGTGCCAGCAGTTTGCAGTCTGGGGCCAACGTCCTGACTTTC	CASSLQSGANVLTF
TRBV7-9	TRBD2	TRBJ2-1	.	TGTGCCAGCAGCTTAGGTCCCGGACTAGCCGGCAATGAGCAGTTCTTC	CASSLGPGLAGNEQFF
TRBV11-1	.	TRBJ1-1	.	TGTGCCAGCAGCTCACGCGGGGATAATTCAGGGATTATGAACACTGAAGCTTTCTTT	CASSSRGDNSGIMNTEAFF
TRBV27	TRBD1	TRBJ1-2	.	TGTGCCAGCAGTTTATCGACAGGGGATGCGACTAACTATGGCTACACCTTC	CASSLSTGDATNYGYTF
TRBV19	.	TRBJ1-2	.	TGTGCCAGTAGTATGGGAGGGTTATACTATGGCTACACCTTC	CASSMGGLYYGYTF
TRBV9	TRBD1	TRBJ1-2	.	TGTGCCAGCAGCGGAGACAGGGGGCGTTTCTATGGCTACACCTTC	CASSGDRGRFYGYTF
TRBV6-1	.	TRBJ1-5	.	TGTGCCAGCAGTGGAAGGGATTATAGCAATCAGCCCCAGCATTTT	CASSGRDYSNQPQHF
TRBV4-3	TRBD1	TRBJ2-2	.	TGCGCCAGCAGCCAAGAAGATTTAGAGGACAGGGGGCCGAACACCGGGGAGCTGTTTTTT	CASSQEDLEDRGPNTGELFF
TRBV6-6	.	TRBJ2-5	.	TGTGCCAGCAGTTACCCTGGGCGGGGAAGGCGAGAGACCCAGTACTTC	CASSYPGRGRRETQYF
TRBV27	TRBD2	TRBJ2-1	.	TGTGCCAGCAGTTTACTGGCTGCGTCGGGACTAGGCAATGAGCAGTTCTTC	CASSLLAASGLGNEQFF
TRBV15	.	TRBJ1-5	.	TGTGCCACCAGCACTACAACGGCGGGCAATCAGCCCCAGCATTTT	CATSTTTAGNQPQHF
TRBV27	TRBD2	TRBJ2-7	.	TGTGCCAGCAGCCCGGGAGGGGGATACGAGCAGTACTTC	CASSPGGGYEQYF
TRBV7-2	.	TRBJ2-1	.	TGTGCCAGCAGCCCCCGGGACCAACACCGGCCTGAGCAGTTCTTC	CASSPRDQHRPEQFF
TRBV27	.	TRBJ1-6	.	TGTGCCAGCACCCTCCTCGATCCTAATTCACCCCTCCACTTT	CASTLLDPNSPLHF
TRBV6-5	.	TRBJ2-7	.	TGTGCCAGCAGTTACAAGTTAGCTCCCTACGAGCAGTACTTC	CASSYKLAPYEQYF
TRBV14	.	TRBJ2-7	once	TGTGCCAGCAGCCAAGGTACAGGGTACGAGCAGTACTTC	CASSQGTGYEQYF
TRBV19	.	TRBJ1-1	.	TGTGCCAGTAGTATAACGACGGGCACTGAAGCTTTCTTT	CASSITTGTEAFF
TRBV27	.	TRBJ2-7	.	TGTGCCAGCGGGGGTCTAGGCTCCTACGAGCAGTACTTC	CASGGLGSYEQYF
TRBV28	.	TRBJ2-5	.	TGTGCCAGCAGTTTATTTGTGGGGTGGCGGGCTAGCGAGAAAGAAGAGACCCAGTACTTC	CASSLFVGWRASEKEETQYF
TRBV7-9	.	TRBJ2-7	.	TGTGCCAGCAGCTGGAGGGATTTCTACGAGCAGTACTTC	CASSWRDFYEQYF
TRBV9	.	TRBJ2-7	.	TGTGCCAGCAGCGTAGATGAGGGGTACGAGCAGTACTTC	CASSVDEGYEQYF
TRBV29-1	TRBD2	TRBJ2-3	once	TGCAGCGTCGGGACTAGCGGGACTAGCACAGATACGCAGTATTTT	CSVGTSGTSTDTQYF
TRBV15	TRBD1	TRBJ2-6	.	TGTGCCACCAGCAATTTGGGACAGGGGATTAGTATTGGGGCCAACGTCCTGACTTTC	CATSNLGQGISIGANVLTF
TRBV19	.	TRBJ2-2	.	TGTGCCAGTAGTATAGATCGGGGAGAACACACCGGGGAGCTGTTTTTT	CASSIDRGEHTGELFF
TRBV5-6	.	TRBJ2-7	.	TGTGCCAGCAGCCCACCGGGGGTCTACGAGCAGTACTTC	CASSPPGVYEQYF
TRBV7-9	.	TRBJ1-4	.	TGTGCCAGCAGCGCCCTGAGCCCGAATGAAAAACTGTTTTTT	CASSALSPNEKLFF
TRBV27	.	TRBJ1-4	.	TGTGCCAGCACGGGAAGGGGTAATGAAAAACTGTTTTTT	CASTGRGNEKLFF
TRBV10-3	TRBD2	TRBJ2-1	.	TGTGCCATCGGGAGACTAGCGATTAAAAATGAGCAGTTCTTC	CAIGRLAIKNEQFF
TRBV5-4	TRBD1	TRBJ1-1	.	TGTGCCAGCAGCCCTGGAGTAGGGGGCACTCAACGCACTGAAGCTTTCTTT	CASSPGVGGTQRTEAFF
TRBV27	.	TRBJ2-7	.	TGTGCCAGCGGTCACGAGCAGTACTTC	CASGHEQYF
TRBV13	.	TRBJ2-3	.	TGTGCCAGCAGCAGGCCTCTTGGTACAGATACGCAGTATTTT	CASSRPLGTDTQYF